Below are 29 T cell receptor beta chains sequenced from a single sample in a study of blood T cell repertoires in COVID-19. Assay: immunoSEQ multiplex PCR; the TCRdb copy retains only in-frame clones and omits some. The sample has about 290,000 clones; about nine tenths are singletons. The specimen sequenced was PBMCs or T cells enriched from blood (not recorded which). These TCRs come from a woman aged 35 to 49 who had recovered from COVID-19.

The rearrangement uses TRBV19 and TRBJ2-6, with TRBD1 matching over 11 bases. Unmatched junction bases numbered 7, after V lost 5 bases and J lost 4 bases. This CDR3 region has 17 residues. CDR1 is LNHDA and CDR2 is SQIVND in the germline V gene (reference sequence). The CDR3 region is CASSPLDRGPGANVLTF. In DNA form, the CDR3 reads TGTGCCAGTAGTCCCCTGGACAGGGGGCCGGGGGCCAACGTCCTGACTTTC.

The V call is TRBV5-1, the J call TRBJ2-3, with 8 positions matching TRBD2. V shed 2 bases and J 2 bases; nucleotides not matched to a gene: 7. Germline CDR1 is SGHRS and CDR2 is YFSETQ. The CDR3 contains 16 residues. The CDR3 DNA reads as TGCGCCAGCAGCTTTGGGCCTAGCGGGTACACAGATACGCAGTATTTT. Its protein product is CASSFGPSGYTDTQYF.

CDR3 DNA: TGTGCCAGCAGCTCTTTTGGGACAGGGGGCCGAGGCTACACCTTC. This gives the protein CASSSFGTGGRGYTF. The gene calls are TRBV9 and TRBJ1-2; 12 nucleotides agree with TRBD1. Germline CDR1 reads SGDLS; CDR2 reads YYNGEE. The V segment lost 4 bases and the J segment 8 bases; nucleotides outside the gene matches: 9. The CDR3 is 15 residues long.

The chain employs TRBV9 and TRBJ1-3, with 9 bases fitting TRBD1. CDR1 is SGDLS and CDR2 is YYNGEE in the germline V gene. The V and J ends lost 3 bases and 2 bases, in that order; junction bases with no gene match: 9. The CDR3 is 17 residues long. Written as DNA, the CDR3 is TGTGCCAGCAGCGGCTCCGGGACAGGGTTACCTGGAAACACCATATATTTT. Amino acid sequence: CASSGSGTGLPGNTIYF.

The V call is TRBV2, the J call TRBJ1-1; D might be TRBD1 (6 bases). The CDR3 has 13 amino acids. Germline V gene sequence: CDR1 SNHLY, CDR2 FYNNEI. V lost 8 bases and J 0 bases, leaving 10 bases between the germline ends. In DNA, the CDR3 is TGTGCCAGCCTAGGGGACATGAACACTGAAGCTTTCTTT. It encodes CASLGDMNTEAFF.

The table lists this clone with a few counts. The rearrangement joins TRBV29-1 to TRBJ1-2; D unclear. Per the germline V gene, CDR1 is SQVTM and CDR2 is ANQGSEA. The V and J ends lost 6 bases and 1 base respectively, with 12 bases between them. CDR3 length equals 13 residues. The CDR3 spells CSVVEGNNYGYTF. CDR3 nucleotides: TGCAGCGTGGTAGAGGGTAATAACTATGGCTACACCTTC.

The chain recombines TRBV6-5 with TRBJ2-7, with TRBD1 identical over 7 bases. This CDR3 has 14 amino acids. The germline V gene has CDR1 MNHEY and CDR2 SVGAGI. Trimming removed 5 bases from V and 1 base from J; junction bases left unmatched: 5. The CDR3 protein is CASSPDRASYEQYF. The CDR3 nucleotides are TGTGCCAGCAGTCCAGACAGGGCGTCCTACGAGCAGTACTTC.

This clone was picked up one time. The V and J genes are TRBV19 and TRBJ2-1; 8 bases fit TRBD1. The V gene end was trimmed by 5 bases and the J gene end by 3 bases; junction bases not matched to a gene: 12. The CDR3 contains 17 residues. CDR1 LNHDA and CDR2 SQIVND come from the germline V gene (reference sequence). The CDR3 nucleotides read TGTGCCAGTAGTGGAAACCGCGGGACAGGAAACTACAATGAGCAGTTCTTC. Protein sequence: CASSGNRGTGNYNEQFF.

This chain links TRBV6-5 with TRBJ2-3, with 10 bases that match TRBD2. Germline V gene sequence: CDR1 MNHEY, CDR2 SVGAGI. The trim removed 9 bases at V and 8 bases at J, leaving 11 bases unmatched. CDR3 length: 14 amino acids. CDR3 loop: CASTISGRVGTQYF. In nucleotides, the CDR3 is TGTGCCAGTACGATCAGCGGGAGGGTTGGTACGCAGTATTTT.

The J gene is TRBJ2-7, the V gene TRBV29-1; TRBD1 matches 9 bases. After removal of 7 bases from V and 1 base from J, the junction contained 8 bases not matched to a gene. CDR3 length: 14 amino acids. Germline V CDR1 and CDR2: SQVTM, ANQGSEA. The CDR3 sequence is CSATTGTGSYEQYF. The CDR3 coding sequence is TGCAGCGCGACGACCGGGACAGGGTCCTACGAGCAGTACTTC.

V and J are TRBV4-2 and TRBJ1-1, with D possibly matching TRBD1 (5 bases). This CDR3 contains 15 residues. The ends were cut back, 1 base at V and 1 base at J, with 10 bases in the middle. Looked up from germline, CDR1 is LGHNA and CDR2 is YNFKEQ. CDR3 in DNA: TGTGCCAGCAGCCAAGGGTCAGGGCCGAACACTGAAGCTTTCTTT. It codes for CASSQGSGPNTEAFF.

This clone showed up just once. This chain joins TRBV7-9 and TRBJ2-5; D is possibly TRBD1 (6 bases). The germline V and J ends were trimmed by 6 bases and 2 bases, with 13 bases remaining between them. This CDR3 contains 14 residues. Germline-derived CDR1 and CDR2 are SEHNR and FQNEAQ (reference sequence). CDR3 bases: TGTGCCAGCAGAGCTCGGACAGAGCAAGAGACCCAGTACTTC. Its translation is CASRARTEQETQYF.

In this sample, this clone turned up once. The CDR3 loop reads CASSEEGRVRGYTF. The CDR3 region has the DNA TGTGCCAGCAGTGAGGAGGGGAGGGTTCGCGGCTACACCTTC. The chain is built from TRBV2 and TRBJ1-2, with a tentative D call TRBD1 (5 bases). This CDR3 is 14 amino acids long. Germline loops: CDR1 SNHLY, CDR2 FYNNEI. V lost 3 bases and J 8 bases, leaving 16 bases between the germline ends.

This clone was counted once. The rearrangement uses TRBV5-1 and TRBJ2-5; TRBD2 agrees at 16 bases. In germline, CDR1 is SGHRS, CDR2 YFSETQ. The CDR3 covers 17 residues. Trimming removed 2 bases from V and 5 bases from J; junction bases left unmatched: 6. CDR3 region: CASSFGTSGRARETQYF. The CDR3, as DNA: TGCGCCAGCAGCTTTGGGACTAGCGGGAGGGCGCGGGAGACCCAGTACTTC.

The chain combines TRBV9 with TRBJ2-1, with 9 bases that match TRBD1. The trim removed 3 bases at V and 3 bases at J, leaving 13 bases unmatched. Germline assignment: CDR1 SGDLS and CDR2 YYNGEE. The CDR3 extends over 18 amino acids. The DNA for the CDR3 is TGTGCCAGCAGCGCGAGGAACCGGGACAGGGATTACTACAATGAGCAGTTCTTC. This translates into CASSARNRDRDYYNEQFF.

The chain couples TRBV2 to TRBJ1-5; TRBD1 matches at 8 bases. V lost 6 bases, J lost 7 bases, and 8 bases stayed unmatched. CDR1 is SNHLY, CDR2 FYNNEI, per germline. There are 14 residues in the CDR3. The CDR3 region is CASSSGGAGQPQHF. The CDR3 DNA reads TGTGCCAGCAGCTCAGGGGGCGCCGGACAGCCCCAGCATTTT.

This chain connects TRBV7-2 to TRBJ2-1; 9 bases are shared with TRBD2. Unmatched junction bases numbered 4, after V lost 0 bases and J lost 1 base. Germline lookup yields CDR1 SGHTA and CDR2 FQGNSA. The CDR3 covers 17 residues. CDR3 region: CASSLAGTSTSYNEQFF. The CDR3 DNA reads TGTGCCAGCAGCTTAGCCGGGACTAGCACTTCCTACAATGAGCAGTTCTTC. Filled out from reference TRBV7-2 and TRBJ2-1, the complete variable domain reads GAGVSQSPSNKVTEKGKDVELRCDPISGHTALYWYRQSLGQGLEFLIYFQGNSAPDKSGLPSDRFSAERTGGSVSTLTIQRTQQEDSAVYLCASSLAGTSTSYNEQFFGPGTRLTVL.

The chain combines TRBV4-1 with TRBJ1-4; D is unclear. Trimming left V 0 bases short and J 0 bases short, with 8 bases between. This CDR3 has 16 amino acids. Germline values: CDR1 MGHRA, CDR2 YSYEKL. The CDR3 nucleotides read TGCGCCAGCAGCCAAGATCGGACTGCAACTAATGAAAAACTGTTTTTT. Residues: CASSQDRTATNEKLFF.

The rearrangement links TRBV7-8 to TRBJ1-6; D is unclear. With 1 base removed from V and 9 bases from J, the gap between germline ends came to 10 bases. The germline CDR1 and CDR2 sequences are SGHVS and FQNEAQ. The CDR3 extends over 14 amino acids. CDR3 amino acids: CASSLVNEGSPLHF. CDR3 nucleotide sequence: TGTGCCAGCAGCTTAGTTAATGAGGGTTCACCCCTCCACTTT.

In this sample, this clone turned up once. The chain has TRBV5-1 and TRBJ2-2; unclear D gene. The CDR3 runs 12 residues. The germline V and J ends were trimmed by 2 bases and 7 bases, with 6 bases remaining between them. Per germline, CDR1 SGHRS and CDR2 YFSETQ. The CDR3 spells CASSLESGELFF. CDR3 DNA sequence: TGCGCCAGCAGCTTAGAGAGCGGGGAGCTGTTTTTT.

The chain recombines TRBV2 with TRBJ1-4; 7 bases agree with TRBD1. Unmatched junction bases numbered 13, after V lost 7 bases and J lost 8 bases. CDR3 size: 15 residues. Germline V CDR1 and CDR2: SNHLY, FYNNEI. The CDR3 bases are TGTGCCAGCACCGACCCGACAGGGTTGAGCGAAAAACTGTTTTTT. As protein: CASTDPTGLSEKLFF.

V is TRBV12-5 and J is TRBJ2-2; D perhaps matches TRBD2 (5 bases). Germline-derived CDR1 and CDR2 are LGHNT and FRNRAP. The CDR3 contains 16 residues. With 5 bases removed from V and 6 bases from J, the gap between germline ends came to 19 bases. The CDR3 nucleotides are TGTGCTAGTGGTCCCAACCGACGGGAAATGGCCGGGGAGCTGTTTTTT. This codes for CASGPNRREMAGELFF.

This clone was seen repeatedly, ten times or more. The CDR3 nucleotides read TGTGCCTGGAGTACAGGGTACAACACTGAAGCTTTCTTT. The encoded protein is CAWSTGYNTEAFF. This chain links TRBV30 with TRBJ1-1; perhaps TRBD1 as D (6 bases). With 2 bases removed from V and 2 bases from J, the gap between germline ends came to 9 bases. In germline, CDR1 is GTSNPN, CDR2 SVGIG (reference sequence). The CDR3 sequence is 13 residues long.

The rearrangement links TRBV3-1 (or the pseudogene TRBV3-2) to TRBJ2-3; 11 nucleotides match TRBD2. Trimming took 3 bases from V and 7 from J; bases not matched to a gene: 15. The CDR3 is 18 amino acids. Germline loops: CDR1 LGHDT, CDR2 YNNKEL (reference sequence). The CDR3 coding sequence is TGTGCCAGCAGCCAGGGGAAAGGGACTAGCGGCCGATGGAATACGCAGTATTTT. Its translation is CASSQGKGTSGRWNTQYF.

The sample holds a few counts of this clone. The CDR3 DNA reads TGTGCCAGCAGGGGGGGTGAAAAACTGTTTTTT. This codes for CASRGGEKLFF. The chain is built from TRBV28 and TRBJ1-4, with D possibly matching TRBD1 (5 bases). With 6 bases removed from V and 7 bases from J, the gap between germline ends came to 6 bases. CDR3 length equals 11 residues. The germline V gene has CDR1 MDHEN and CDR2 SYDVKM.

This chain joins TRBV4-3 and TRBJ1-1; maybe TRBD1 (5 bases). The CDR3 spans 13 residues. Germline lookup yields CDR1 LGHNA and CDR2 YSLEER. With 4 bases removed from V and 5 bases from J, the gap between germline ends came to 11 bases. The CDR3 DNA sequence: TGCGCCAGCAGCCTTAAACGGGGGACTGAAGCTTTCTTT. Translated: CASSLKRGTEAFF.

V and J are TRBV5-5 and TRBJ2-1; maybe TRBD2 (6 bases). The CDR3 runs 16 residues. V dropped 4 bases and J dropped 5 bases, with 19 bases sitting between them. Germline values: CDR1 SGHKS, CDR2 YYEKEE (reference sequence). CDR3 region: CASSQWRESGNNEQFF. CDR3 in DNA: TGTGCCAGCAGCCAATGGAGGGAGTCTGGGAACAATGAGCAGTTCTTC.

The V and J genes are TRBV7-9 and TRBJ2-2; tentatively, D is TRBD1 (6 bases). Germline-derived CDR1 and CDR2 are SEHNR and FQNEAQ (reference sequence). The CDR3 runs to 14 residues. V lost 7 bases and J lost 7, with 16 bases in between. The CDR3 region has the DNA TGTGCCAGCACCATACAGGGTTTCGGCGGGGAGCTGTTTTTT. Translated: CASTIQGFGGELFF. Full variable domain (rest looked up from reference TRBV7-9 and TRBJ2-2): DTGVSQNPRHKITKRGQNVTFRCDPISEHNRLYWYRQTLGQGPEFLTYFQNEAQLEKSRLLSDRFSAERPKGSFSTLEIQRTEQGDSAMYLCASTIQGFGGELFFGEGSRLTVL.

V gene TRBV6-5 combines with J gene TRBJ1-6; D uncertain. Trimming removed 0 bases at V and 8 bases at J, with 14 bases between. This CDR3 contains 16 residues. Germline lookup yields CDR1 MNHEY and CDR2 SVGAGI. The CDR3 here is CASSYSNPGSDSPLHF. The CDR3 region has the DNA TGTGCCAGCAGTTACTCGAACCCCGGGAGTGATTCACCCCTCCACTTT.